This is a list of T cell receptor beta chains from one sample in a study of blood T cell repertoires in COVID-19. Clones were sequenced by immunoSEQ multiplex PCR, and TCRdb holds only the in-frame ones, with some missing. The sample yields 200,000 or so clones, 80% to 90% seen once. What was sequenced was peripheral blood. These receptors came from a man in his sixties or seventies with active or convalescent COVID-19. The CDR3 runs from the conserved cysteine through the conserved F or W. Fields, in order: D gene, V gene, J gene, clone size, CDR3 protein, CDR3 DNA. D genes are given only for firm matches. The size of a clone is reported for some rows only, either as once, few or many, or as a class for expanded clones.

TRBD2	TRBV19	TRBJ2-1	NA	CASSIGRGSYNEQFF	TGTGCCAGTAGTATTGGGCGGGGGTCTTACAATGAGCAGTTCTTC
TRBD2	TRBV6-5	TRBJ2-1	once	CAGAGTKSFNEQFF	TGTGCCGGGGCCGGGACTAAATCCTTCAATGAGCAGTTCTTC
NA	TRBV6-2/TRBV6-3	TRBJ2-3	NA	CASSQGDPDTQYF	TGTGCCAGCAGCCAGGGAGACCCAGATACGCAGTATTTT
NA	TRBV7-9	TRBJ1-1	NA	CASSLAGRVNTEAFF	TGTGCCAGCAGCTTAGCTGGCAGGGTGAACACTGAAGCTTTCTTT
NA	TRBV15	TRBJ2-1	NA	CATSSRTAGYNEQFF	TGTGCCACCAGCAGCAGGACAGCTGGGTACAATGAGCAGTTCTTC
TRBD2	TRBV11-2	TRBJ2-7	NA	CASSFSGGSSYEQYF	TGTGCCAGCAGCTTCAGCGGGGGCAGCTCCTACGAGCAGTACTTC
TRBD1	TRBV30	TRBJ2-3	NA	CAWSLPGQGSTDTQYF	TGTGCCTGGAGCCTTCCGGGACAGGGTAGCACAGATACGCAGTATTTT
NA	TRBV11-3	TRBJ2-2	NA	CASSLEGSGTGELFF	TGTGCCAGCAGCTTAGAAGGGAGCGGCACCGGGGAGCTGTTTTTT
NA	TRBV19	TRBJ1-5	NA	CASSIGRFFGTQVQPQHF	TGTGCCAGTAGTATAGGGCGGTTCTTCGGGACACAAGTTCAGCCCCAGCATTTT
NA	TRBV6-5	TRBJ1-6	NA	CASTDSYNSPLHF	TGTGCCAGCACCGACAGCTATAATTCACCCCTCCACTTT
NA	TRBV5-4	TRBJ1-5	NA	CASSLPDQPQHF	TGTGCCAGCAGCTTACCAGATCAGCCCCAGCATTTT
NA	TRBV18	TRBJ2-6	NA	CASSQRRQTFNLTLSGANVLTF	TGTGCCAGCTCACAGCGCCGACAGACTTTTAACCTTACACTCTCTGGGGCCAACGTCCTGACTTTC
TRBD1	TRBV6-5	TRBJ1-5	NA	CASSLRDRESNQPQHF	TGTGCCAGCAGTTTACGGGACAGGGAGAGCAATCAGCCCCAGCATTTT
TRBD1	TRBV5-1	TRBJ2-3	NA	CASSRGDRAGETDTQYF	TGCGCCAGCAGCAGGGGGGACAGGGCTGGTGAAACAGATACGCAGTATTTT
NA	TRBV28	TRBJ1-5	once	CASSPPTGVGQPQHF	TGTGCCAGCAGTCCCCCCACCGGGGTTGGTCAGCCCCAGCATTTT
TRBD1	TRBV6-2/TRBV6-3	TRBJ1-5	NA	CASSKRQGAFNQPQHF	TGTGCCAGCAGTAAGCGACAGGGGGCTTTCAATCAGCCCCAGCATTTT
TRBD2	TRBV5-1	TRBJ2-5	once	CASSLEAGQETQYF	TGCGCCAGCAGCTTGGAAGCGGGGCAAGAGACCCAGTACTTC
TRBD2	TRBV28	TRBJ2-2	NA	CASSLAGASTGELFF	TGTGCCAGCAGTCTAGCGGGGGCTTCCACCGGGGAGCTGTTTTTT
TRBD2	TRBV28	TRBJ2-1	NA	CASSPSGGALREQFF	TGTGCCAGCAGCCCTTCGGGAGGCGCACTTAGGGAGCAGTTCTTC
NA	TRBV6-6	TRBJ1-6	few	CASNKGPDRAPLHF	TGTGCCAGCAACAAGGGGCCTGACCGGGCACCCCTCCACTTT
TRBD2	TRBV7-2	TRBJ2-3	NA	CASSPHGLAGALNTQYF	TGTGCCAGCAGCCCACACGGACTAGCGGGGGCCCTAAATACGCAGTATTTT
NA	TRBV7-8	TRBJ1-2	NA	CASSLATLGQGNGYTF	TGTGCCAGCAGCTTAGCGACCCTAGGGCAGGGTAATGGCTACACCTTC
NA	TRBV27	TRBJ2-7	NA	CASSEAGNYEQYF	TGTGCCAGCAGCGAAGCAGGAAACTACGAGCAGTACTTC
TRBD2	TRBV5-8	TRBJ2-1	NA	CASSFGTSGYNEQFF	TGTGCCAGCAGCTTTGGGACTAGCGGCTACAATGAGCAGTTCTTC
NA	TRBV7-2	TRBJ2-1	NA	CASSPHRNTYNEQFF	TGTGCCAGCAGCCCCCACAGGAATACCTACAATGAGCAGTTCTTC
TRBD1	TRBV9	TRBJ2-1	NA	CASSVGGQGSNEQFF	TGTGCCAGCAGCGTAGGTGGACAGGGGTCCAATGAGCAGTTCTTC
NA	TRBV28	TRBJ1-1	NA	CASSLLAPTEAFF	TGTGCCAGCAGTTTATTAGCCCCCACTGAAGCTTTCTTT
TRBD1	TRBV15	TRBJ2-3	NA	CATSRGGRPQGADTQYF	TGTGCCACCAGCAGGGGAGGTAGACCCCAGGGGGCGGATACGCAGTATTTT
TRBD2	TRBV27	TRBJ2-3	NA	CASRTSGSTDTQYF	TGTGCCAGCCGTACTAGCGGGAGCACAGATACGCAGTATTTT
NA	TRBV5-1	TRBJ2-1	NA	CASSLSDNEQFF	TGCGCCAGCAGCTTGTCGGACAATGAGCAGTTCTTC
NA	TRBV6-5	TRBJ1-1	once	CASIEQGEAFF	TGTGCCAGCATAGAACAGGGCGAAGCTTTCTTT
NA	TRBV6-4	TRBJ2-6	once	CASSPTKNSGANVLTF	TGTGCCAGCAGTCCCACTAAGAACTCTGGGGCCAACGTCCTGACTTTC
NA	TRBV7-8	TRBJ1-5	NA	CASSLVSGQLSNQPQHF	TGTGCTAGCAGCTTAGTGTCAGGGCAGCTAAGCAATCAGCCCCAGCATTTT
NA	TRBV5-1	TRBJ2-7	NA	CASSLEGRDYEQYF	TGCGCCAGCAGCTTGGAAGGACGGGACTACGAGCAGTACTTC
NA	TRBV29-1	TRBJ1-1	NA	CSPAPLIATEAFF	TGCAGCCCCGCCCCCCTTATAGCCACTGAAGCTTTCTTT
TRBD2	TRBV10-3	TRBJ2-1	NA	CAISESLAGGRRGQFF	TGTGCCATCAGTGAGTCACTAGCGGGAGGCCGGAGGGGGCAGTTCTTC
TRBD1	TRBV3-1/TRBV3-2	TRBJ2-6	few	CASSPGQGASGANVLTF	TGTGCCAGCAGTCCGGGACAGGGGGCCTCTGGGGCCAACGTCCTGACTTTC
NA	TRBV30	TRBJ2-7	NA	CAWSVSWQTYEQYF	TGTGCCTGGAGTGTATCCTGGCAAACCTACGAGCAGTACTTC
NA	TRBV5-6	TRBJ1-6	NA	CASSFGRAGSSYNSPLHF	TGTGCCAGCAGCTTTGGTAGAGCGGGAAGCTCCTATAATTCACCCCTCCACTTT
NA	TRBV19	TRBJ2-7	many	CASSPAWLFYEQYF	TGTGCCAGTAGTCCCGCTTGGCTGTTCTACGAGCAGTACTTC
TRBD1	TRBV6-2/TRBV6-3	TRBJ2-3	NA	CASSYPGQGAEYF	TGTGCCAGCAGTTATCCAGGACAGGGGGCGGAGTATTTT
NA	TRBV7-2	TRBJ1-1	NA	CASSRFGGSSGTEAFF	TGTGCCAGCAGCCGTTTCGGGGGTTCTTCGGGCACTGAAGCTTTCTTT
NA	TRBV6-5	TRBJ2-3	NA	CASTKSDRDSQYF	TGTGCCAGCACCAAATCCGATCGGGATTCACAGTATTTT
NA	TRBV3-1/TRBV3-2	TRBJ2-7	NA	CASSQELTRRSSEQYF	TGTGCCAGCAGCCAAGAACTGACTAGACGTAGTTCCGAGCAGTACTTC
TRBD2	TRBV4-1	TRBJ2-7	NA	CASSLELAGGGEQYF	TGCGCCAGCAGCCTCGAACTAGCGGGGGGGGGCGAGCAGTACTTC
NA	TRBV6-5	TRBJ1-6	NA	CASRLGGGGNSPLHF	TGTGCCAGTCGTTTGGGGGGAGGGGGAAATTCACCCCTCCACTTT
NA	TRBV3-1/TRBV3-2	TRBJ2-5	NA	CASSQGRGTQYF	TGTGCCAGCAGCCAAGGTAGAGGGACCCAGTACTTC
NA	TRBV5-6	TRBJ1-6	NA	CASRTGNNSPLHF	TGTGCCAGCAGGACAGGAAATAATTCACCCCTCCACTTT
NA	TRBV28	TRBJ1-1	NA	CASSSSVRGTEAFF	TGTGCCAGCAGTTCCTCTGTACGGGGCACTGAAGCTTTCTTT
NA	TRBV6-5	TRBJ1-3	once	CATNAYMTGNTIYF	TGTGCCACCAACGCTTACATGACTGGAAACACCATATATTTT
NA	TRBV24-1	TRBJ1-1	NA	CATSDLLTGPPGTEAFF	TGTGCCACCAGTGATTTGTTGACAGGTCCCCCGGGCACTGAAGCTTTCTTT
NA	TRBV30	TRBJ1-6	NA	CAWSEGNNSPLHF	TGTGCCTGGAGTGAGGGGAATAATTCACCCCTCCACTTT